This TCR beta chain was identified in a study of glioma-infiltrating T cells after dendritic cell vaccination. Study findings and constraints: The cohort had few patients with full blood and tumor sets.

This clone is a singleton in its sample. Its specificity is not known. This CDR3 spans 17 amino acids. Germline CDR1 SGHDN, CDR2 FVKESK. V lost 4 bases to trimming and J lost 0 bases; unmatched junction nucleotides: 4. Only in-frame clones appear in the TCRdb table, and some are missing; sequencing was by immunoSEQ multiplex PCR. The sample shows about 87,000 clones, about 90% of them seen only once. The input for sequencing was blood, taken before dendritic cell vaccination. This clonotype originated in a human donor with glioblastoma. The V call is TRBV14, the J call TRBJ2-5, with TRBD2 matching over 14 bases. CDR3 residues: CASSPRLAGGYQETQYF. In DNA form, the CDR3 reads TGTGCCAGCAGCCCCCGACTAGCGGGAGGGTACCAAGAGACCCAGTACTTC.